Below, one TCR beta chain is given with its context. These data belong to a study of CD8 T cells in Susac syndrome. The CD8+ and CD4+ T cells were negatively isolated, with the TEMRA cells enriched by FACS. The CDR3 covers 14 residues. Per the germline V gene, CDR1 is MDHEN and CDR2 is SYDVKM. J lost 1 base, V lost 4 bases, and 2 bases had no gene match. RNA was extracted with the RNeasy kit, and a quantity of roughly 0.5 to 1 ug was reverse transcribed using random hexamers. The immunoSEQ assay covered 54 Vbeta and 13 Jbeta segments for CDR3. TCRdb fed the immunoSEQ multiplex PCR reads into MiXCR, producing one record per CDR3 protein. The sample yields about 140,000 distinct CDR3 sequences, 95% seen once.

The clonotype originates from a human donor with Susac syndrome. V usage is TRBV28 and J usage is TRBJ2-3, with 7 bases lining up with TRBD1. Source material: CD4+ T cells from PBMCs. The DNA of the CDR3 is TGTGCCAGCAGTTCGGGACAGCGCACAGATACGCAGTATTTT. Encoded protein: CASSSGQRTDTQYF.